Listed below are T cell receptor beta chains from one sample, sequenced in a study of cytomegalovirus exposure and HLA in healthy donors. Libraries were prepared by immunoSEQ multiplex PCR; TCRdb keeps only in-frame clonotypes and omits some of them. The sample lists over 85,000 clones; 73% were seen once. What was sequenced was PBMCs. The receptors stem from a man aged 40-49 years in good health and CMV-seronegative. Both conserved end residues are part of each CDR3. The D gene is left open where the match is weak. Size tells how often a clone was seen (once, few, many) or the class of an expanded clone, and some rows leave it out.

J gene,D gene,V gene,clone size,CDR3 protein,CDR3 DNA
TRBJ2-1,TRBD2,TRBV5-1,.,CASSLGGGTFYNEQFF,TGCGCCAGCAGCTTGGGGGGGGGAACCTTCTACAATGAGCAGTTCTTC
TRBJ1-1,.,TRBV19,.,CASHLGGATEAFF,TGTGCCAGTCACTTGGGGGGGGCCACTGAAGCTTTCTTT
TRBJ2-7,TRBD1,TRBV27,.,CASSLKDRDEQYF,TGTGCCAGCAGTTTAAAGGACAGGGACGAGCAGTACTTC
TRBJ2-7,TRBD2,TRBV15,.,CATSRDSGGESYEQYF,TGTGCCACCAGCAGAGATTCGGGAGGAGAGTCCTACGAGCAGTACTTC
TRBJ2-5,.,TRBV4-2,.,CASSQVWGGASAQETQYF,TGTGCCAGCAGCCAAGTTTGGGGAGGAGCTAGCGCACAGGAGACCCAGTACTTC
TRBJ2-1,TRBD2,TRBV11-3,.,CASSVTSGGGEQFF,TGTGCCAGCAGCGTGACTAGCGGAGGCGGTGAGCAGTTCTTC
TRBJ2-3,.,TRBV4-3,few,CASSRGGPQYF,TGCGCCAGCAGCAGGGGAGGTCCGCAGTATTTT
TRBJ2-3,.,TRBV29-1,few,CSVSRSHLARSTDTQYF,TGCAGCGTGAGCCGATCCCACCTAGCCCGGTCTACAGATACGCAGTATTTT
TRBJ1-3,.,TRBV18,.,CASSPRARTGNTIYF,TGTGCCAGCTCACCGCGGGCCCGCACCGGAAACACCATATATTTT
TRBJ2-7,.,TRBV7-8,.,CASSLASGFEQYF,TGTGCCAGCAGCTTAGCGTCCGGGTTCGAGCAGTACTTC
TRBJ1-5,.,TRBV7-2,.,CASSAGPSQPQHF,TGTGCCAGCAGCGCGGGGCCCAGTCAGCCCCAGCATTTT
TRBJ2-7,TRBD2,TRBV30,.,CAWKVAGWYEQYF,TGTGCCTGGAAGGTAGCGGGGTGGTACGAGCAGTACTTC
TRBJ1-2,.,TRBV7-9,.,CASSFREDRNYGYTF,TGTGCCAGCAGCTTTAGGGAAGACAGGAACTATGGCTACACCTTC
TRBJ2-7,TRBD2,TRBV7-8,.,CASSLGRAGLAGGYTEAEQYF,TGTGCCAGCAGCTTAGGGAGGGCCGGACTAGCGGGGGGGTATACGGAAGCGGAGCAGTACTTC
TRBJ2-2,.,TRBV7-9,.,CASSQTSNTGELFF,TGTGCCAGCAGCCAGACATCGAACACCGGGGAGCTGTTTTTT
TRBJ2-2,TRBD2,TRBV30,.,CAWSVPRGSTGELFF,TGTGCCTGGAGTGTACCGCGGGGGAGCACCGGGGAGCTGTTTTTT
TRBJ1-2,.,TRBV2,.,CASSAVNYGYTF,TGTGCCAGCAGTGCCGTCAACTATGGCTACACCTTC
TRBJ2-5,.,TRBV7-2,few,CASTLGASPQETQYF,TGTGCCAGCACCTTAGGGGCCTCCCCCCAAGAGACCCAGTACTTC
TRBJ1-2,TRBD1,TRBV11-2,.,CASSLRQGSNYGYTF,TGTGCCAGCAGCTTACGACAGGGGTCTAACTATGGCTACACCTTC
TRBJ1-3,.,TRBV5-4,.,CASSLAQGNTIYF,TGTGCCAGCAGCTTGGCACAGGGAAACACCATATATTTT
TRBJ1-2,.,TRBV6-1,once,CASSEGYTDSYGYTF,TGTGCCAGCAGTGAAGGTTATACGGACAGCTATGGCTACACCTTC
TRBJ1-5,TRBD1,TRBV9,.,CASSAGDRGGNQPQHF,TGTGCCAGCAGCGCCGGGGACAGGGGAGGCAATCAGCCCCAGCATTTT
TRBJ1-5,.,TRBV9,.,CASSVGNGNQPQHF,TGTGCCAGCAGCGTAGGTAACGGTAATCAGCCCCAGCATTTT
TRBJ2-3,.,TRBV7-6,.,CASSPGTSKLGLTDTQYF,TGTGCCAGCAGCCCCGGGACATCAAAATTGGGCCTCACAGATACGCAGTATTTT
TRBJ1-1,.,TRBV5-1,.,CASSLEGLNTEAFF,TGCGCCAGCAGCTTGGAGGGGCTCAACACTGAAGCTTTCTTT
TRBJ2-7,TRBD1,TRBV7-9,.,CASSSDRGGSYEQYF,TGTGCCAGCAGCTCGGACAGGGGAGGGTCCTACGAGCAGTACTTC
TRBJ2-7,.,TRBV9,.,CASSVFILFPGIYEQYF,TGTGCCAGCAGCGTGTTCATTTTATTTCCCGGGATCTACGAGCAGTACTTC
TRBJ2-7,TRBD1,TRBV6-1,.,CASSEGGQGADEQYF,TGTGCCAGCAGTGAAGGGGGACAGGGGGCGGACGAGCAGTACTTC
TRBJ2-1,TRBD2,TRBV5-5,.,CASSLASGVSSYNEQFF,TGTGCCAGCAGCTTGGCTAGCGGGGTAAGCTCCTACAATGAGCAGTTCTTC
TRBJ1-5,.,TRBV2,few,CASRETKTVQPQHF,TGTGCCAGCAGGGAAACCAAGACAGTTCAGCCCCAGCATTTT
TRBJ2-1,TRBD1,TRBV7-6,once,CASSLGRDRGLNEQFF,TGTGCCAGCAGCTTAGGCCGGGACAGGGGGCTGAATGAGCAGTTCTTC
TRBJ1-1,TRBD1,TRBV5-1,.,CASSRTGLEGTEAFF,TGCGCCAGCAGCCGGACAGGCTTGGAGGGCACTGAAGCTTTCTTT
TRBJ1-5,.,TRBV4-1,few,CASSRNQGSNQPQHF,TGCGCCAGCAGCCGCAACCAGGGTAGCAATCAGCCCCAGCATTTT
TRBJ2-7,.,TRBV10-3,.,CAISIDSSYEQYF,TGTGCCATCAGCATCGACAGTTCCTACGAGCAGTACTTC
TRBJ2-7,.,TRBV2,.,CASSEDSTAYEQYF,TGTGCCAGCAGTGAAGACTCGACTGCCTACGAGCAGTACTTC
TRBJ1-2,TRBD1,TRBV29-1,.,CSVVDRDLSAGYTF,TGCAGCGTTGTGGACAGGGACCTTTCGGCTGGCTACACCTTC
TRBJ1-1,.,TRBV7-9,once,CASSHPGGNTEAFF,TGTGCCAGCAGCCACCCCGGAGGGAACACTGAAGCTTTCTTT
TRBJ1-1,.,TRBV12-5,.,CASGFTENTEAFF,TGTGCTAGTGGTTTCACAGAGAACACTGAAGCTTTCTTT
TRBJ2-3,TRBD2,TRBV4-1,.,CASSQGGGGARKDTQYF,TGCGCCAGCAGCCAAGGGGGCGGGGGGGCGCGCAAGGATACGCAGTATTTT
TRBJ2-3,.,TRBV5-1,.,CASSLGSQDTQYF,TGCGCCAGCAGCTTGGGTAGTCAAGATACGCAGTATTTT
TRBJ2-7,.,TRBV7-2,.,CASSLSSGRDAYEQYF,TGTGCCAGCAGCTTAAGTTCCGGCAGGGATGCCTACGAGCAGTACTTC
TRBJ2-7,.,TRBV11-2,.,CASSSLRRDSSYEQYF,TGTGCCAGCAGCTCCTTGAGGAGGGACTCCTCCTACGAGCAGTACTTC
TRBJ2-1,TRBD1,TRBV5-1,.,CASSLEVMGQGNNEQFF,TGCGCCAGCAGCTTGGAGGTTATGGGACAGGGAAACAATGAGCAGTTCTTC
TRBJ2-2,TRBD1,TRBV27,once,CASHISGTGAGELFF,TGTGCCAGTCACATATCCGGGACAGGGGCCGGGGAGCTGTTTTTT
TRBJ1-6,.,TRBV7-9,.,CASSIQENSPLHF,TGTGCCAGCAGCATCCAGGAAAATTCACCCCTCCACTTT
TRBJ1-5,TRBD1,TRBV11-3,.,CASSLPRTGTYSGNQPQHF,TGTGCCAGCAGCTTACCGCGGACAGGGACGTATAGCGGCAATCAGCCCCAGCATTTT
TRBJ1-5,.,TRBV5-5,.,CASSLSPGSNQPQHF,TGTGCCAGCAGCTTGAGTCCCGGGAGCAATCAGCCCCAGCATTTT
TRBJ1-6,TRBD1,TRBV27,.,CASSRLTGDSPLHF,TGTGCCAGCAGTAGGTTGACAGGGGATTCACCCCTCCACTTT
TRBJ2-6,.,TRBV6-1,few,CASSEAAGSGANVLTF,TGTGCCAGCAGTGAAGCGGCGGGCTCTGGGGCCAACGTCCTGACTTTC
TRBJ2-1,TRBD2,TRBV5-1,.,CASSSLAGVSNEQFF,TGCGCCAGCAGCTCACTAGCGGGGGTTAGCAATGAGCAGTTCTTC
TRBJ2-3,TRBD1,TRBV7-8,.,CASSSTGGATDTQYF,TGTGCCAGCAGCTCAACAGGGGGCGCGACAGATACGCAGTATTTT
TRBJ2-3,TRBD2,TRBV7-2,.,CASSLRPLRGGTDTQYF,TGTGCCAGCAGCTTACGCCCCCTTCGGGGGGGCACAGATACGCAGTATTTT
TRBJ2-7,.,TRBV27,.,CASSSRQARAWYEQYF,TGTGCCAGCAGTTCGAGACAGGCAAGGGCCTGGTACGAGCAGTACTTC
TRBJ2-3,TRBD2,TRBV27,.,CASSLLTSGGPDTQYF,TGTGCCAGCAGTTTACTGACTAGCGGGGGGCCAGATACGCAGTATTTT
TRBJ2-6,.,TRBV5-1,few,CASSRGGPSGANVLTF,TGCGCCAGCAGCAGGGGAGGTCCCTCTGGGGCCAACGTCCTGACTTTC